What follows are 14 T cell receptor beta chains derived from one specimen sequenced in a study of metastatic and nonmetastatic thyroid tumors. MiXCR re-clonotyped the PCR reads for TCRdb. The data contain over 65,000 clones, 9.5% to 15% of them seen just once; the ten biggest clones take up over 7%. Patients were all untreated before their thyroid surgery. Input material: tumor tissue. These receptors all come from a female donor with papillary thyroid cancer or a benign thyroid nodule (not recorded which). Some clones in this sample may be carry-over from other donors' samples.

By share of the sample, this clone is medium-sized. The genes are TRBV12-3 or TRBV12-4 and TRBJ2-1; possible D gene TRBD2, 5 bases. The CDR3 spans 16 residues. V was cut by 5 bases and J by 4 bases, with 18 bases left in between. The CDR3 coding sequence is TGTGCCAGCAGTGTCGCCGGGGTTGCTTCTTACAATGAGCAGTTCTTC. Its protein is CASSVAGVASYNEQFF.

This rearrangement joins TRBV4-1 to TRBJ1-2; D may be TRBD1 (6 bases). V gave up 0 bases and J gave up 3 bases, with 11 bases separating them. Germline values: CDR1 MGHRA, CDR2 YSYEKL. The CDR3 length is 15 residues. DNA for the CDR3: TGCGCCAGCAGCCAAGAAATGGGGGCGGACTATGGCTACACCTTC. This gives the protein CASSQEMGADYGYTF.

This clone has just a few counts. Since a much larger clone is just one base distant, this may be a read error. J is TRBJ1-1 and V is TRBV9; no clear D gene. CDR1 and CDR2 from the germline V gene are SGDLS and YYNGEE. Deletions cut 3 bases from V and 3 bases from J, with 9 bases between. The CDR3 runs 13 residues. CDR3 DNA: TGTGCCAGCAGCGCAAGTGTGGACACTGAAGCTTTCTTT. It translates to CASSASVDTEAFF.

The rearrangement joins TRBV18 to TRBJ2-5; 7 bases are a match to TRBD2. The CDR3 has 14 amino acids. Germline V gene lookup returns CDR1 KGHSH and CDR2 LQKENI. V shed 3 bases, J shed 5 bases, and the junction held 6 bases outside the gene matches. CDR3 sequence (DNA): TGTGCCAGCTCACCCCAGAGACTAGCCGAGACCCAGTACTTC. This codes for CASSPQRLAETQYF.

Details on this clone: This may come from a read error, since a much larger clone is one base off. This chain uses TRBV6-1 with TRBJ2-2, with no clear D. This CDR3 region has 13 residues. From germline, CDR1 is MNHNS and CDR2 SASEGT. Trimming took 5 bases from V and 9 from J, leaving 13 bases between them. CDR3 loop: CASSFLAAWELFF. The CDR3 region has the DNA TGTGCCAGCAGTTTCCTGGCGGCCTGGGAGCTGTTTTTT.

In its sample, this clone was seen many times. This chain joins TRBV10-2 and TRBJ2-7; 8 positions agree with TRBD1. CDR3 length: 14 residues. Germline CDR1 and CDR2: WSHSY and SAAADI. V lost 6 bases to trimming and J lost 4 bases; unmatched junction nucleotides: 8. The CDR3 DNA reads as TGCGCCAGCAGCTTGGGACAGGTTCGGTACGAGCAGTACTTC. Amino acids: CASSLGQVRYEQYF.

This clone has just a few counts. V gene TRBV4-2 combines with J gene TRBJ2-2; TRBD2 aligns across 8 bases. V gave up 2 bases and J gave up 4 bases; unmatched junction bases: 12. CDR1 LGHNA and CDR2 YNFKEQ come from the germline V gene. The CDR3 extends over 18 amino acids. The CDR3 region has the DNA TGTGCCAGCAGCCAACCCAAGGGACTAGGGTTAGTCACCGGGGAGCTGTTTTTT. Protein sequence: CASSQPKGLGLVTGELFF.

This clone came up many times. CDR3 nucleotide sequence: TGTGCCAGCAGCCCCCTCGCAGGGCGCACTGAAGCTTTCTTT. Translation: CASSPLAGRTEAFF. This chain joins TRBV11-2 and TRBJ1-1; weak D call: TRBD1 (5 bases). V was trimmed by 5 bases and J by 4 bases, leaving 14 bases between them. CDR1 SGHAT and CDR2 FQNNGV come from the germline V gene. The CDR3 extends over 14 amino acids.

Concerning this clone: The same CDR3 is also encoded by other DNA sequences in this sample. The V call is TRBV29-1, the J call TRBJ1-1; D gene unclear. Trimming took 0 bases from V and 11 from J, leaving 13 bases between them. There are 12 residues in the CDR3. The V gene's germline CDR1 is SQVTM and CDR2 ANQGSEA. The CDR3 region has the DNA TGCAGCGTTGAAGATCAGAACCCCCGGGCTTTCTTT. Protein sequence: CSVEDQNPRAFF.

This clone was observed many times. The CDR3 here is CASSRGTLRANEKLFF. The DNA for the CDR3 is TGTGCCAGCAGTCGGGGGACCCTTAGGGCTAATGAAAAACTGTTTTTT. J is TRBJ1-4 and V is TRBV6-1; a weak D match, TRBD1 (5 bases). Per the germline V gene, CDR1 is MNHNS and CDR2 is SASEGT. This CDR3 spans 16 amino acids. V gave up 5 bases and J gave up 3 bases, with 16 bases separating them.

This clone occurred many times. The CDR3 region is CASSVALTSGRNEQFF. Written as DNA, the CDR3 is TGTGCCAGCAGCGTAGCTTTAACTAGCGGGAGAAATGAGCAGTTCTTC. The chain has TRBV9 and TRBJ2-1, with 11 bases fitting TRBD2. The CDR3 is 16 residues long. The junction had 6 bases not matched to a gene; V was cut back by 0 bases and J by 7 bases. Germline V gene data show CDR1 as SGDLS and CDR2 as YYNGEE.

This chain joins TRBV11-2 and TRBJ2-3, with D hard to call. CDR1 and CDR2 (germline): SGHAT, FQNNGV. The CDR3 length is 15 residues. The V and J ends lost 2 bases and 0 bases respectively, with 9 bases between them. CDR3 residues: CASSLQASSTDTQYF. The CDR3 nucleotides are TGTGCCAGCAGCTTACAAGCGAGTAGCACAGATACGCAGTATTTT.

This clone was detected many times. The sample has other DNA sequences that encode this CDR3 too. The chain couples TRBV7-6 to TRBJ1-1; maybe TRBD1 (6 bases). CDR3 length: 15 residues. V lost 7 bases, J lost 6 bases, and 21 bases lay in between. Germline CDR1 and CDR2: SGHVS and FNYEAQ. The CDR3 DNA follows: TGTGCCAGCATCCCAATTATCGGGGCAGGGGCTGAAGCTTTCTTT. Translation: CASIPIIGAGAEAFF.

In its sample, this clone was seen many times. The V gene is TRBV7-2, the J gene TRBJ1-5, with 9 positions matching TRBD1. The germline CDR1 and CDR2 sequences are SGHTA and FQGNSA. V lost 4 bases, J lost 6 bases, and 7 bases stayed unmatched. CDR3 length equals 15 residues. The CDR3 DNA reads TGTGCCAGCAGCTCGTCACAGGGGGCATTTCAGCCCCAGCATTTT. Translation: CASSSSQGAFQPQHF.